Presented here are 26 T cell receptor beta chains from one specimen sequenced in a study of T-cell reconstitution after alpha-beta-depleted transplantation in children. TCRbeta library construction was performed incorporating unique molecular identifiers. A single record per CDR3 protein comes from TCRdb applying MiXCR to the PCR reads. Of approximately 510,000 distinct CDR3 sequences listed, around 17% are singletons. Sample: PBMCs from the stem cell graft donor, taken from the stem cell graft. The origin of the receptors is a human donor who donated a stem cell graft to a child with acute lymphoblastic leukemia.

The CDR3 loop is CASSGSFGNTGELFF. The CDR3 bases are TGTGCCAGTAGTGGGTCTTTTGGGAACACCGGGGAGCTGTTTTTT. The chain combines TRBV19 with TRBJ2-2; D is unclear. V was shortened by 5 bases and J by 1 base, with 11 bases between the two germline ends. This CDR3 is 15 amino acids long. CDR1 is LNHDA, CDR2 SQIVND, per germline (reference sequence).

V usage is TRBV15 and J usage is TRBJ2-7; D gene unclear. The CDR3 is 14 amino acids. CDR1 LNHNV and CDR2 YYDKDF come from the germline V gene (reference sequence). V shed 0 bases and J shed 0 bases, with 6 bases lying between them. This CDR3 is CATSRDWFSYEQYF. The DNA of the CDR3 is TGTGCCACCAGCAGAGACTGGTTCTCCTACGAGCAGTACTTC.

This chain's CDR3 is CASRSTMTGHFYNEQFF. The CDR3 bases are TGTGCCAGCAGGTCCACCATGACAGGGCACTTCTACAATGAGCAGTTCTTC. V usage is TRBV6-1 and J usage is TRBJ2-1, with 7 bases matching TRBD1. Germline assignment: CDR1 MNHNS and CDR2 SASEGT. The V gene end was trimmed by 6 bases and the J gene end by 3 bases; junction bases not matched to a gene: 14. This CDR3 is built from 17 residues.

Regarding this clonotype: The germline gene is not matched at one end of the junction; a read error may be the cause. The rearrangement links TRBV5-1 to TRBJ1-5, with D possibly being TRBD1 (5 bases). There are 14 residues in the CDR3. Per germline, CDR1 SGHRS and CDR2 YFSETQ. The CDR3 coding sequence is TGCGCCAGCAGCTTGGGCCAGAGGGGTCAGCCCCATCATTTT. Translation: CASSLGQRGQPHHF.

In this sample, this clonotype turned up a few times. V usage is TRBV5-5 and J usage is TRBJ2-7, with 8 positions matching TRBD2. Germline V gives CDR1 SGHKS, CDR2 YYEKEE (reference sequence). The V gene end was trimmed by 1 base and the J gene end by 0 bases; junction bases not matched to a gene: 12. The CDR3 sequence is 18 residues long. The CDR3 sequence: CASSLISLAARPSYEQYF. CDR3 sequence (DNA): TGTGCCAGCAGCTTGATTTCACTAGCGGCAAGACCCTCCTACGAGCAGTACTTC. The full variable domain, rest sourced from reference TRBV5-5 and TRBJ2-7, is DAGVTQSPTHLIKTRGQQVTLRCSPISGHKSVSWYQQVLGQGPQFIFQYYEKEERGRGNFPDRFSARQFPNYSSELNVNALLLGDSALYLCASSLISLAARPSYEQYFGPGTRLTVT.

This clonotype was detected only a few times. The CDR3 DNA sequence: TGTGCCAGCAGCTCCCGGGGACTAGCGGGAGTGGAAGATACGCAGTATTTT. Its protein is CASSSRGLAGVEDTQYF. This chain uses TRBV7-9 with TRBJ2-3; the match to TRBD2 covers 14 bases. The V gene end was trimmed by 4 bases and the J gene end by 5 bases; junction bases not matched to a gene: 8. CDR1 and CDR2 from the germline V gene are SEHNR and FQNEAQ (reference sequence). The CDR3 spans 17 residues.

V is TRBV4-1 and J is TRBJ2-7; TRBD2 aligns across 10 bases. Looked up from germline, CDR1 is MGHRA and CDR2 is YSYEKL. Unmatched junction bases numbered 2, after V lost 1 base and J lost 2 bases. The CDR3 is made up of 15 amino acids. The DNA for the CDR3 is TGCGCCAGCAGCCAAGTAACTAGCGGGACCTACGAGCAGTACTTC. Translating it yields CASSQVTSGTYEQYF.

In this sample, this clonotype turned up a few times. The J gene is TRBJ2-1, the V gene TRBV7-8, with 14 bases fitting TRBD2. The CDR3 contains 18 residues. V gave up 7 bases and J gave up 1 base; unmatched junction bases: 9. The germline V gene has CDR1 SGHVS and CDR2 FQNEAQ. In nucleotides, the CDR3 is TGTGCCAGCACCCCGGGACTAGCGGGAGTCCTATCCTACAATGAGCAGTTCTTC. This translates into CASTPGLAGVLSYNEQFF.

This clonotype showed up just a few times. The chain joins TRBV10-3 to TRBJ2-3, with 7 bases fitting TRBD1. CDR1 ENHRY and CDR2 SYGVKD come from the germline V gene. With 0 bases clipped from V and 3 bases from J, the junction kept 12 bases outside the gene matches. The CDR3 has 18 residues. CDR3 coding DNA: TGTGCCATCAGTGAGTCCCCGCAGGGGGTTTTAGGGACAGATACGCAGTATTTT. Its protein is CAISESPQGVLGTDTQYF.

V usage is TRBV6-1 and J usage is TRBJ1-1; 7 nucleotides match TRBD1. CDR1 and CDR2 (germline): MNHNS, SASEGT. The V and J ends lost 4 bases and 3 bases, in that order; junction bases with no gene match: 2. This CDR3 is 13 amino acids long. DNA of the CDR3: TGTGCCAGCAGTGGACAGGGTTACACTGAAGCTTTCTTT. Protein: CASSGQGYTEAFF.

The V gene is TRBV29-1, the J gene TRBJ2-5; TRBD2 aligns across 16 bases. V lost 1 base and J lost 1; bases outside the gene matches: 3. Germline CDR1 SQVTM, CDR2 ANQGSEA. This CDR3 region has 17 residues. CDR3 bases: TGCAGCGTTGAAGTCGGGACTAGCGGGAGGGCCCAAGAGACCCAGTACTTC. Amino acids: CSVEVGTSGRAQETQYF. The whole variable domain, filled in from reference TRBV29-1 and TRBJ2-5, reads SAVISQKPSRDICQRGTSLTIQCQVDSQVTMMFWYRQQPGQSLTLIATANQGSEATYESGFVIDKFPISRPNLTFSTLTVSNMSPEDSSIYLCSVEVGTSGRAQETQYFGPGTRLLVL.

The CDR3 sequence: CASDRVLSYNEQFF. In DNA, the CDR3 is TGTGCCAGCGACAGGGTTTTATCCTACAATGAGCAGTTCTTC. This chain links TRBV7-9 with TRBJ2-1; TRBD1 aligns across 7 bases. J lost 1 base, V lost 8 bases, and 5 bases had no gene match. This CDR3 region has 14 residues. Germline V gives CDR1 SEHNR, CDR2 FQNEAQ (reference sequence).

CDR3 in DNA: TGTGCCAGCAGTGACTACAGGGGGTCTGGGGCCAACGTCCTGACTTTC. This translates into CASSDYRGSGANVLTF. This chain joins TRBV25-1 and TRBJ2-6; 8 bases match TRBD1. CDR3 length: 16 residues. Germline V gene sequence: CDR1 MGHDK, CDR2 SYGVNS. V shed 3 bases and J 1 base; nucleotides not matched to a gene: 2.

The table lists this clonotype with a few counts. V and J are TRBV6-5 and TRBJ2-7; 9 bases agree with TRBD1. The CDR3 is made up of 16 amino acids. Per the germline V gene, CDR1 is MNHEY and CDR2 is SVGAGI. V gave up 2 bases and J gave up 6 bases; unmatched junction bases: 11. DNA for the CDR3: TGTGCCAGCAGTTACAGTGGACAGGGGTTACTTGGCGAGCAGTACTTC. Protein: CASSYSGQGLLGEQYF.

This clonotype has more than one count but fewer than ten. V usage is TRBV11-1 and J usage is TRBJ2-2; 9 bases fit TRBD2. In germline, CDR1 is SGHAT, CDR2 FQDESV (reference sequence). The CDR3 length is 14 residues. V lost 11 bases, J lost 0 bases, and 4 bases stayed unmatched. CDR3 bases: TGTGCCGCGGGGGGGACCGCGAACACCGGGGAGCTGTTTTTT. This encodes CAAGGTANTGELFF.

V usage is TRBV7-9 and J usage is TRBJ2-7; D perhaps matches TRBD1 (6 bases). Germline CDR1 is SEHNR and CDR2 is FQNEAQ (reference sequence). The CDR3 is made up of 14 amino acids. V was pared by 3 bases and J by 2 bases, with 11 bases between. In DNA, the CDR3 is TGTGCCAGCAGCTTGGGACACAACCCCTACGAGCAGTACTTC. This encodes CASSLGHNPYEQYF. Based on the CDR3 plus reference TRBV7-9 and TRBJ2-7, the full variable domain is DTGVSQNPRHKITKRGQNVTFRCDPISEHNRLYWYRQTLGQGPEFLTYFQNEAQLEKSRLLSDRFSAERPKGSFSTLEIQRTEQGDSAMYLCASSLGHNPYEQYFGPGTRLTVT.

The V and J genes are TRBV6-5 and TRBJ2-7; unclear D gene. V dropped 0 bases and J dropped 3 bases, with 12 bases sitting between them. CDR3 length equals 15 residues. Germline V gives CDR1 MNHEY, CDR2 SVGAGI. CDR3 region: CASSYSGGRYYEQYF. DNA for the CDR3: TGTGCCAGCAGTTACTCAGGCGGCAGGTACTACGAGCAGTACTTC.

Only a few counts were recorded for this clonotype. The chain employs TRBV6-5 and TRBJ1-5; the D is unclear. This CDR3 has 15 residues. V was clipped by 0 bases and J by 1 base, with 7 bases between them. The germline V gene has CDR1 MNHEY and CDR2 SVGAGI. The CDR3 nucleotides read TGTGCCAGCAGTTACTCGGGCCAGAGCAATCAGCCCCAGCATTTT. Encoded protein: CASSYSGQSNQPQHF.

This clonotype has just a few counts. The V call is TRBV5-1, the J call TRBJ1-5; a weak D match, TRBD1 (5 bases). Deletions cut 3 bases from V and 7 bases from J, with 26 bases between. This CDR3 spans 18 amino acids. Germline lookup yields CDR1 SGHRS and CDR2 YFSETQ. DNA for the CDR3: TGCGCCAGCAGCTCCCCTCGCCAGGGAAAAGTGTGCGACCAGCCCCAGCATTTT. Encoded protein: CASSSPRQGKVCDQPQHF.

This clonotype was counted between two and nine times. The chain has TRBV3-1 and TRBJ2-2; perhaps TRBD2 as D (6 bases). The ends were cut back, 4 bases at V and 9 bases at J, with 9 bases in the middle. The germline CDR1 and CDR2 sequences are LGHDT and YNNKEL (reference sequence). This CDR3 is built from 12 residues. The CDR3 here is CASSPGVRELFF. CDR3 in DNA: TGTGCCAGCAGCCCGGGAGTCCGGGAGCTGTTTTTT.

The chain carries TRBV24-1 and TRBJ1-1; no firm D call. Germline lookup yields CDR1 KGHDR and CDR2 SFDVKD. Trimming took 1 base from V and 4 from J, leaving 24 bases between them. The CDR3 contains 19 residues. The CDR3 is CATSDFVPVRCRAFTEAFF. As DNA, the CDR3 is TGTGCCACCAGTGATTTCGTGCCCGTCCGCTGCCGGGCCTTCACTGAAGCTTTCTTT.

The CDR3 DNA follows: TGTGCCAGCTCACTCTCAGCCACTGAAGCTTTCTTT. It codes for CASSLSATEAFF. V usage is TRBV18 and J usage is TRBJ1-1; D is undetermined. Trimming took off 4 bases at V and 4 bases at J, with 7 bases between the two ends. The CDR3 runs to 12 residues. The germline V gene has CDR1 KGHSH and CDR2 LQKENI.

The rearrangement joins TRBV20-1 to TRBJ1-6, with D unclear. Trimming shortened V by 0 bases and J by 7 bases, and 7 bases separated the two germline ends. The CDR3 runs to 13 residues. Germline V gene sequence: CDR1 DFQATT, CDR2 SNEGSKA (reference sequence). The CDR3: CSAREVMNSPLHF. CDR3 bases: TGCAGTGCTAGAGAGGTTATGAATTCACCCCTCCACTTT.

The V gene is TRBV12-3 or TRBV12-4, the J gene TRBJ1-2; no clear D gene. CDR3 length: 14 amino acids. Trimming left V 7 bases short and J 1 base short, with 13 bases between. CDR3 DNA: TGTGCCAGCACCCAGCCCGGGAATAACTATGGCTACACCTTC. Protein: CASTQPGNNYGYTF.

This clonotype was counted only a few times. V and J are TRBV20-1 and TRBJ1-2; no clear D. The V and J ends lost 6 bases and 0 bases respectively, with 11 bases between them. CDR1 and CDR2 (germline): DFQATT, SNEGSKA (reference sequence). The CDR3 sequence is 13 residues long. CDR3 sequence: CSAPLPTNYGYTF. The CDR3, as DNA: TGCAGTGCCCCCCTCCCGACTAACTATGGCTACACCTTC.

Only a few counts were recorded for this clonotype. V gene TRBV12-3 or TRBV12-4 combines with J gene TRBJ2-1; 10 nucleotides match TRBD2. After removal of 5 bases from V and 2 bases from J, the junction contained 9 bases not matched to a gene. The length of the CDR3 is 17 residues. CDR3 sequence (DNA): TGTGCCAGCAGTCCCCTCTCGAGCGGGAGGGCCTACAATGAGCAGTTCTTC. This translates into CASSPLSSGRAYNEQFF.